This T cell receptor beta chain derives from a study of graft-versus-host responses after intestinal transplantation. Germline V gene lookup returns CDR1 SGDLS and CDR2 YYNGEE. The V end was cut by 3 bases, the J end by 6 bases, with 9 bases between. The CDR3 is 12 amino acids. Only in-frame clones appear in the TCRdb table, and some are missing; sequencing was by immunoSEQ multiplex PCR. This table has 55,000 to 70,000 clones, 91% appearing once. The source is a human patient who received an intestinal transplant, so some T cells may come from the graft donor. The sample consisted of PBMCs, taken roughly 120 days after intestinal transplantation. The V call is TRBV9, the J call TRBJ1-1, with no clear D. This CDR3 reads CASSGDLSEAFF. The CDR3 DNA reads TGTGCCAGCAGCGGAGACTTATCTGAAGCTTTCTTT.